The source of this T cell receptor (beta chain) is a study of shared clonotypes between healthy human individuals. Study in general: The study drew on a couple of women and a few men aged 18 to 49 as donors.

The CDR3 is 14 residues long. Germline V CDR1 and CDR2: GTSNPN, SVGIG (reference sequence). Trimming took off 1 base at V and 9 bases at J, with 13 bases between the two ends. In this sample, this clone turned up a few times. Across several immunoSEQ plates, the genomic DNA of each subset was split evenly. In the original workflow: Junction-only sequences without quality scores were provided by ImmunoSEQ, so filtering was different. The table came from immunoSEQ multiplex PCR; TCRdb's copy has only in-frame clones and leaves some out. The DNA gave D and trimming, while V, J and clone size come from that table. This sample yields 400,000 to 500,000 clones, of which 76% are seen a single time; 10% to 15% belongs to the top ten. Without sorting, samples used 75 million to 100 million PBMCs for genomic DNA.

V usage is TRBV30 and J usage is TRBJ1-6; D is unresolved. This receptor was obtained from a woman in her forties in good health. Some clones in this sample may be carry-over from other donors' samples. The sequenced sample was PBMCs. CDR3 amino acids: CAWSGGITASPLHF. The CDR3 DNA follows: TGTGCCTGGAGTGGGGGTATTACCGCTTCACCCCTCCACTTT. Full variable domain (missing parts from reference TRBV30 and TRBJ1-6): SQTIHQWPATLVQPVGSPLSLECTVEGTSNPNLYWYRQAAGRGLQLLFYSVGIGQISSEVPQNLSASRPQDRQFILSSKKLLLSDSGFYLCAWSGGITASPLHFGNGTRLTVT.